This is a list of T cell receptor beta chains from one sample in a study of blood T cell repertoires in COVID-19. Here immunoSEQ multiplex PCR was the method, and the copy in TCRdb shows in-frame clones only, minus some. The table records under 300,000 clones, more than 80% of them present only once. What was sequenced was peripheral blood. The source is a woman between 25 and 40 years old with active or convalescent COVID-19. Each CDR3 is given with its conserved first and last residue. Each record gives: V gene, clone size, J gene, D gene, CDR3 DNA, CDR3 protein. A D gene is named only where the DNA matches it firmly. Size is stated for part of the rows, as once, few or many counts, or as a class when the clone is expanded.

V gene: TRBV7-2
clone size: few
J gene: TRBJ1-1
D gene: NA
CDR3 DNA: TGTGCCAGCAGCTTATGGGGCACGTTGAACACTGAAGCTTTCTTT
CDR3 protein: CASSLWGTLNTEAFF

V gene: TRBV6-2/TRBV6-3
clone size: NA
J gene: TRBJ1-5
D gene: NA
CDR3 DNA: TGTGCCAGCAGTTCTATACAGGGATTAATCGGTCAGCCCCAGCATTTT
CDR3 protein: CASSSIQGLIGQPQHF

V gene: TRBV7-2
clone size: few
J gene: TRBJ1-1
D gene: NA
CDR3 DNA: TGTGCCAGCAGCTTAGACAGGAACACTGAAGCTTTCTTT
CDR3 protein: CASSLDRNTEAFF

V gene: TRBV29-1
clone size: NA
J gene: TRBJ2-3
D gene: TRBD1
CDR3 DNA: TGCAGCGTTGAGACAGGGCGCCGAGATACGCAGTATTTT
CDR3 protein: CSVETGRRDTQYF

V gene: TRBV7-2
clone size: NA
J gene: TRBJ1-5
D gene: TRBD1
CDR3 DNA: TGTGCCAGCAGCTCGGGACAGAACCAGCCCCAGCATTTT
CDR3 protein: CASSSGQNQPQHF

V gene: TRBV9
clone size: NA
J gene: TRBJ1-2
D gene: TRBD1
CDR3 DNA: TGTGCCAGCAGCGTACGACAGGGGGGTGGCTACACCTTC
CDR3 protein: CASSVRQGGGYTF

V gene: TRBV2
clone size: few
J gene: TRBJ2-5
D gene: NA
CDR3 DNA: TGTGCCAGCTCGCGGACTCACCAAGAGACCCAGTACTTC
CDR3 protein: CASSRTHQETQYF

V gene: TRBV7-3
clone size: NA
J gene: TRBJ2-1
D gene: NA
CDR3 DNA: TGTGCCAGCAGCTTATCGAAGATAGCGGACTCCTACAATGAGCAGTTCTTC
CDR3 protein: CASSLSKIADSYNEQFF

V gene: TRBV7-8
clone size: NA
J gene: TRBJ2-5
D gene: NA
CDR3 DNA: TGTGCCAGCAGCCTAAAGACAGGCCCTTCTCAGACCCAGTACTTC
CDR3 protein: CASSLKTGPSQTQYF

V gene: TRBV27
clone size: NA
J gene: TRBJ2-5
D gene: NA
CDR3 DNA: TGTGCCAGCAGTTTATCCTTGGCTTTTGAGACCCAGTACTTC
CDR3 protein: CASSLSLAFETQYF

V gene: TRBV29-1
clone size: NA
J gene: TRBJ2-1
D gene: TRBD2
CDR3 DNA: TGCAGCGTTGAAGGTGGCGGGGGGGCCGCTGCCTCCTACAATGAGCAGTTCTTC
CDR3 protein: CSVEGGGGAAASYNEQFF

V gene: TRBV9
clone size: NA
J gene: TRBJ1-3
D gene: NA
CDR3 DNA: TGTGCCAGCAGCGTAGGCTCGAGTTTTTCTGGAAACACCATATATTTT
CDR3 protein: CASSVGSSFSGNTIYF

V gene: TRBV6-5
clone size: once
J gene: TRBJ2-7
D gene: NA
CDR3 DNA: TGTGCCAGCAGTTACGGGTCAGGCGAGCAGTACTTC
CDR3 protein: CASSYGSGEQYF

V gene: TRBV6-6
clone size: NA
J gene: TRBJ2-7
D gene: NA
CDR3 DNA: TGTGCCAGCAGGCCTCAGGCCTACGAGCAGTACTTC
CDR3 protein: CASRPQAYEQYF

V gene: TRBV2
clone size: NA
J gene: TRBJ2-7
D gene: NA
CDR3 DNA: TGTGCCAGCACCTTCGAGTGGGGGCATGGTTTAAGGGGCGGTTCCTACGAGCAGTACTTC
CDR3 protein: CASTFEWGHGLRGGSYEQYF

V gene: TRBV30
clone size: NA
J gene: TRBJ2-1
D gene: NA
CDR3 DNA: TGTGCCTGGAACTTACAGTCCCCAGAGCAGTTCTTC
CDR3 protein: CAWNLQSPEQFF

V gene: TRBV30
clone size: NA
J gene: TRBJ2-3
D gene: TRBD1
CDR3 DNA: TGTGCCTGGAGTACAGGGGAGGATACGCAGTATTTT
CDR3 protein: CAWSTGEDTQYF

V gene: TRBV3-1/TRBV3-2
clone size: NA
J gene: TRBJ2-3
D gene: TRBD2
CDR3 DNA: TGTGCCAGCAGCCCTAGCGGGGGGGCCGTGACAGATACGCAGTATTTT
CDR3 protein: CASSPSGGAVTDTQYF

V gene: TRBV5-1
clone size: once
J gene: TRBJ1-1
D gene: NA
CDR3 DNA: TGCGCCAGCAGCGAAGGAGTGGGACTAAGCGCTGAAGCTTTCTTT
CDR3 protein: CASSEGVGLSAEAFF

V gene: TRBV6-2/TRBV6-3
clone size: NA
J gene: TRBJ2-3
D gene: NA
CDR3 DNA: TGTGCCAGCAGTTACTCCGGGGGAGGCGCAGATACGCAGTATTTT
CDR3 protein: CASSYSGGGADTQYF

V gene: TRBV6-6
clone size: NA
J gene: TRBJ1-1
D gene: TRBD1
CDR3 DNA: TGTGCCAGCACCGTCTGGGGACAGACGAACACTGAAGCTTTCTTT
CDR3 protein: CASTVWGQTNTEAFF

V gene: TRBV30
clone size: NA
J gene: TRBJ2-7
D gene: NA
CDR3 DNA: TGTGCCTGGACCGACGGGGGACTCTCCTCCTACGAGCAGTACTTC
CDR3 protein: CAWTDGGLSSYEQYF

V gene: TRBV5-1
clone size: NA
J gene: TRBJ2-6
D gene: NA
CDR3 DNA: TGCGCCAGCAGCTTGCGTACGGGCTCTGGGGCCAACGTCCTGACTTTC
CDR3 protein: CASSLRTGSGANVLTF

V gene: TRBV11-2
clone size: NA
J gene: TRBJ1-4
D gene: NA
CDR3 DNA: TGTGCCAGCAGCTTAGGGAGTACGGGTGAAAAACTGTTTTTT
CDR3 protein: CASSLGSTGEKLFF

V gene: TRBV4-3
clone size: few
J gene: TRBJ1-3
D gene: NA
CDR3 DNA: TGCGCCAGCAGCCAATCTCGACAGAACACCATATATTTT
CDR3 protein: CASSQSRQNTIYF

V gene: TRBV28
clone size: NA
J gene: TRBJ2-1
D gene: TRBD2
CDR3 DNA: TGTGCCAGCAGTTCCACTTTACTAGCGGGGGGGCCCCCCAATGAGCAGTTCTTC
CDR3 protein: CASSSTLLAGGPPNEQFF

V gene: TRBV5-1
clone size: NA
J gene: TRBJ2-1
D gene: NA
CDR3 DNA: TGCGCCAGCAGCTTGGGGCAAGGAGGCAATGAGCAGTTCTTC
CDR3 protein: CASSLGQGGNEQFF

V gene: TRBV5-6
clone size: NA
J gene: TRBJ2-3
D gene: NA
CDR3 DNA: TGTGCCAGCAGCCGGGCAGGGGTGGGCGAGGAAGGCACAGATACGCAGTATTTT
CDR3 protein: CASSRAGVGEEGTDTQYF

V gene: TRBV5-4
clone size: NA
J gene: TRBJ2-7
D gene: TRBD1
CDR3 DNA: TGTGCCAGCAGCGGGGACAGTGGCGAGCAGTACTTC
CDR3 protein: CASSGDSGEQYF

V gene: TRBV7-8
clone size: NA
J gene: TRBJ2-7
D gene: TRBD1
CDR3 DNA: TGTGCCAGCAGCCGACAGGGTAGGAGCGAGCAGTACTTC
CDR3 protein: CASSRQGRSEQYF